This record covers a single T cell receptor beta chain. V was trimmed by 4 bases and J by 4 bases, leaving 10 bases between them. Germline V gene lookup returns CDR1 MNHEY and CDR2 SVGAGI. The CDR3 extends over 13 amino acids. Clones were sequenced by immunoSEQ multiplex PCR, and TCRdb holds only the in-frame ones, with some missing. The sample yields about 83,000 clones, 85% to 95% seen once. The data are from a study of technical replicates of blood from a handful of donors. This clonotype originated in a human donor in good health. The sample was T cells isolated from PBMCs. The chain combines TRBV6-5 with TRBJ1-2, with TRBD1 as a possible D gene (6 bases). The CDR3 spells CASSWGGPYGYTF. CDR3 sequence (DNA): TGTGCCAGCAGTTGGGGGGGGCCCTATGGCTACACCTTC.